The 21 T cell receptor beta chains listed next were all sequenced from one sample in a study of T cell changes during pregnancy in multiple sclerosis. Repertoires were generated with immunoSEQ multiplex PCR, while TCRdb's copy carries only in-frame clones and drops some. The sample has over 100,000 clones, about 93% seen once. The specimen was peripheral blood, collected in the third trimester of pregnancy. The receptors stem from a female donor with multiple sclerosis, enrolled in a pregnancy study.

The CDR3 reads CATSRAQLYEQYF. The DNA of the CDR3 is TGTGCCACCAGCAGAGCACAGCTCTACGAGCAGTACTTC. This chain connects TRBV15 to TRBJ2-7, with no clear D. Germline assignment: CDR1 LNHNV and CDR2 YYDKDF (reference sequence). The length of the CDR3 is 13 residues. Trimming took 1 base from V and 3 from J, leaving 7 bases between them.

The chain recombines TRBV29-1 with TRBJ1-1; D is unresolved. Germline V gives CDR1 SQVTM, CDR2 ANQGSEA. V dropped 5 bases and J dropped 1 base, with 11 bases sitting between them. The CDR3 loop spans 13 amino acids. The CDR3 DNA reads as TGCAGCGTTCCGGGGTTTCCGAACACTGAAGCTTTCTTT. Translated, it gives CSVPGFPNTEAFF.

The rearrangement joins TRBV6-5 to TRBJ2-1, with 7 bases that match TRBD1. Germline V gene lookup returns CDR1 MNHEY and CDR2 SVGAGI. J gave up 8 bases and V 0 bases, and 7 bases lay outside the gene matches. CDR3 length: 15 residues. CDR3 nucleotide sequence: TGTGCCAGCAGTTACTCCCTAGAGGGGGCCCATGAGCAGTTCTTC. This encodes CASSYSLEGAHEQFF.

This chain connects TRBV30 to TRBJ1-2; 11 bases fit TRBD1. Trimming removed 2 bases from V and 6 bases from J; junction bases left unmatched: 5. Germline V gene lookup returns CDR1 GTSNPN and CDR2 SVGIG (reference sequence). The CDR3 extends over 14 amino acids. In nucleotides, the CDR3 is TGTGCCTGGAGTCCCGGGACAGGGGGGAATGGCTACACCTTC. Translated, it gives CAWSPGTGGNGYTF. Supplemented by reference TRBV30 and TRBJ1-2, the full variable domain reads SQTIHQWPATLVQPVGSPLSLECTVEGTSNPNLYWYRQAAGRGLQLLFYSVGIGQISSEVPQNLSASRPQDRQFILSSKKLLLSDSGFYLCAWSPGTGGNGYTFGSGTRLTVV.

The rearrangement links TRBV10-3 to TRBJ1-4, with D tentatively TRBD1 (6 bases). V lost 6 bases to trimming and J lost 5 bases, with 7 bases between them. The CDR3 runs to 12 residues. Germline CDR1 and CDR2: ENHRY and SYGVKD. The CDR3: CAIRDSNEKLFF. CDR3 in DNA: TGTGCCATCAGGGACAGCAATGAAAAACTGTTTTTT.

CDR3 sequence reads: CASSRSGGGMNTEAFF. The CDR3 bases are TGTGCCAGCAGCCGAAGCGGGGGAGGAATGAACACTGAAGCTTTCTTT. V usage is TRBV5-6 and J usage is TRBJ1-1, with D maybe TRBD1 (5 bases). Germline V CDR1 and CDR2: SGHDT, YYEEEE. The CDR3 covers 16 residues. Trimming stripped 4 bases from V and 0 bases from J, with 16 bases between.

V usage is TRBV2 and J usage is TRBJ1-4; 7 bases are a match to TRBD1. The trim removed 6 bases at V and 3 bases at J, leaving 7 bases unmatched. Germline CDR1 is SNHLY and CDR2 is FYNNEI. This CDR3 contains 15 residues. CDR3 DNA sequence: TGTGCCAGCAGGGAAACGGGACAGTCTAATGAAAAACTGTTTTTT. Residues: CASRETGQSNEKLFF.

The CDR3 region is CASSDSGTSGTNEQFF. CDR3 bases: TGCGCCAGCAGTGACTCCGGGACTAGCGGGACAAATGAGCAGTTCTTC. The rearrangement joins TRBV10-1 to TRBJ2-1; TRBD2 matches 13 bases. Unmatched junction bases numbered 6, after V lost 3 bases and J lost 7 bases. CDR3 length equals 16 residues. Germline V gene lookup returns CDR1 WNHNN and CDR2 SYGVQD (reference sequence).

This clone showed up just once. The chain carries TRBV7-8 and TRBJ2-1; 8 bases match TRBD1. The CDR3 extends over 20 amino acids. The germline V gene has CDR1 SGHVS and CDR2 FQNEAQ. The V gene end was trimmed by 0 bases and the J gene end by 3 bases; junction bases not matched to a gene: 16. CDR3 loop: CASSLAQGALQRPSYNEQFF. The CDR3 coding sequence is TGTGCCAGCAGCTTAGCCCAGGGGGCTCTCCAGCGGCCCAGCTACAATGAGCAGTTCTTC.

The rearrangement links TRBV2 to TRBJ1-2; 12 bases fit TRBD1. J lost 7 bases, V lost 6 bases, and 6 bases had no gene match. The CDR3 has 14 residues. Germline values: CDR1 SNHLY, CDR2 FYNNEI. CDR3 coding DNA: TGTGCCAGCAGCCCGGGACAGGGGGCGGTTGGCTACACCTTC. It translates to CASSPGQGAVGYTF.

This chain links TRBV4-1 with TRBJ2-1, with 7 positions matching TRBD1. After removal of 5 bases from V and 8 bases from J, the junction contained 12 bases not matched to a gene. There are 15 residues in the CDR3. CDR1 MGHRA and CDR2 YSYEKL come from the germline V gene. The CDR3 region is CASSFDRARYDEQFF. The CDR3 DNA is TGCGCCAGCAGCTTTGACAGGGCGCGGTACGATGAGCAGTTCTTC.

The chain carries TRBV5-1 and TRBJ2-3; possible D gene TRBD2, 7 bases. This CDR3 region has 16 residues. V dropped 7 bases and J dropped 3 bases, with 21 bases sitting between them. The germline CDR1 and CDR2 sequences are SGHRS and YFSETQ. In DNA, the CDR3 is TGCGCCAGCCACGAGGGAGGGGGTGTAGCGACAGATACGCAGTATTTT. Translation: CASHEGGGVATDTQYF.

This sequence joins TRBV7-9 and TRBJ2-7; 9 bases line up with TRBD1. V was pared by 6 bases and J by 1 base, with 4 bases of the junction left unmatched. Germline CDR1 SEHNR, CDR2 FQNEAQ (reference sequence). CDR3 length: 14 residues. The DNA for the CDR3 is TGTGCCAGCAGTAGTGACAGGGGGTCCTACGAGCAGTACTTC. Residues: CASSSDRGSYEQYF.

The CDR3 sequence: CASSWTSGSGRNEQFF. Here the CDR3 DNA reads TGCGCCAGCAGCTGGACTAGCGGGAGTGGTCGGAATGAGCAGTTCTTC. The chain employs TRBV5-1 and TRBJ2-1, with 13 bases aligning to TRBD2. Per germline, CDR1 SGHRS and CDR2 YFSETQ. The CDR3 runs to 16 residues. Trimming took 3 bases from V and 7 from J; bases not matched to a gene: 7.

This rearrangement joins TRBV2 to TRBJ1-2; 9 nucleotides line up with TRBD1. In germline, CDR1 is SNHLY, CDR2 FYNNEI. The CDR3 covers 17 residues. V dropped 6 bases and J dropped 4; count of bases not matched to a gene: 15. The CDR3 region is CASRPQYQDRGLYGYTF. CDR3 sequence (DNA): TGTGCCAGCAGACCCCAGTACCAGGACAGGGGACTCTATGGCTACACCTTC.

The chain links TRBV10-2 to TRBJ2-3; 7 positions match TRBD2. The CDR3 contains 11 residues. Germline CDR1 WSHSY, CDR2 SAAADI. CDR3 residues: CASGEGDTQYF. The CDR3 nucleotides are TGCGCGTCGGGGGAGGGTGATACGCAGTATTTT.

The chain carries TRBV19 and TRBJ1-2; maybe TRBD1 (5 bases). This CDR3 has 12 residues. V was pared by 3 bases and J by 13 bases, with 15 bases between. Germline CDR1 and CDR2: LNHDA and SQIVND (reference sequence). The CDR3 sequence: CASSILQGPLTF. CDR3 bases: TGTGCCAGTAGTATCCTCCAGGGCCCTCTCACCTTC.

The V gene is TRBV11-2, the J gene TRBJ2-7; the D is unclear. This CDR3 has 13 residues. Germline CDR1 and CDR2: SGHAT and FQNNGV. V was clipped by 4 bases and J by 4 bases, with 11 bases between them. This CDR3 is CASSSGSFYEQYF. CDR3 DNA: TGTGCCAGCAGCTCCGGGTCTTTTTACGAGCAGTACTTC. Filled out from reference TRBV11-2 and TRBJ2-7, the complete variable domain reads EAGVAQSPRYKIIEKRQSVAFWCNPISGHATLYWYQQILGQGPKLLIQFQNNGVVDDSQLPKDRFSAERLKGVDSTLKIQPAKLEDSAVYLCASSSGSFYEQYFGPGTRLTVT.

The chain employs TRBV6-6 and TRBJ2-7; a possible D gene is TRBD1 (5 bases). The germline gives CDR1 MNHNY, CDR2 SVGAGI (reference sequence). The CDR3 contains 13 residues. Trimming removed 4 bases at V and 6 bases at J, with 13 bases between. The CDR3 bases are TGTGCCAGCAGTTTCAGACAGAAGGGCGAGCAGTACTTC. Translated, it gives CASSFRQKGEQYF.

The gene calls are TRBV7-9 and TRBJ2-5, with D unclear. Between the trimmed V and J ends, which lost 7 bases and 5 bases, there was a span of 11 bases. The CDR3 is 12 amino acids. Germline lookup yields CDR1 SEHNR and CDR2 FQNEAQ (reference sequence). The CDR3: CASTPSAETQYF. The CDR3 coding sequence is TGTGCCAGCACCCCTAGTGCGGAGACCCAGTACTTC.

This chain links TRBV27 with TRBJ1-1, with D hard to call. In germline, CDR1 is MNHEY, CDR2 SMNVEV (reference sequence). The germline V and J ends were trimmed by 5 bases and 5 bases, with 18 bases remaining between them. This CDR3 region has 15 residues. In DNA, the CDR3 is TGTGCCAGCAGTCCAGCCGGCGGGCTGGGAACTGAAGCTTTCTTT. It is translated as CASSPAGGLGTEAFF.